The TCR beta chain under discussion was sequenced for a study of cytomegalovirus exposure and HLA in healthy donors. The PCR had 60 Vbeta and 13 Jbeta primers. The protocol was immunoSEQ multiplex PCR, while the TCRdb copy is restricted to in-frame clones and leaves out a portion. Of 180,000 or so clones listed, about three quarters are singletons. This TCR was recovered from a man between 18 and 29 years old in good health and CMV-seronegative. The sequencing sample was made of PBMCs.

The CDR3 DNA reads as TGTGCCAGCAGCCTAGATAACAGGGATCGGGCTGAAAAACTGTTTTTT. It translates to CASSLDNRDRAEKLFF. V and J are TRBV7-6 and TRBJ1-4; TRBD1 might be the D (6 bases). V lost 5 bases and J lost 7, with 20 bases in between. Germline V lookup: CDR1 SGHVS, CDR2 FNYEAQ. The CDR3 is 16 residues long.